Included here is one TCR beta chain sequence, with context. This sample was included in a study of blood T cell repertoires in COVID-19. Study-wide background: Both acute and convalescent COVID-19 samples were obtained from the United States, Italy and Spain.

The CDR3 spans 16 residues. V lost 3 bases and J 8 bases, leaving 19 bases between the germline ends. CDR1 and CDR2 (germline): SGHTA, FQGNSA. Only in-frame clones appear in the TCRdb table, and some are missing; sequencing was by immunoSEQ multiplex PCR. The data contain some 200,000 clones, 85% to 90% of them seen just once; the ten biggest clones take up around 5.7%. This rearrangement joins TRBV7-2 to TRBJ1-4; possibly TRBD1 for D (6 bases). The sequenced sample was peripheral blood. This receptor was taken from a man older than 75 with acute or convalescent COVID-19. This chain's CDR3 is CASSLGDTGPREKLFF. CDR3 bases: TGTGCCAGCAGCTTGGGTGACACAGGGCCCCGGGAAAAACTGTTTTTT.